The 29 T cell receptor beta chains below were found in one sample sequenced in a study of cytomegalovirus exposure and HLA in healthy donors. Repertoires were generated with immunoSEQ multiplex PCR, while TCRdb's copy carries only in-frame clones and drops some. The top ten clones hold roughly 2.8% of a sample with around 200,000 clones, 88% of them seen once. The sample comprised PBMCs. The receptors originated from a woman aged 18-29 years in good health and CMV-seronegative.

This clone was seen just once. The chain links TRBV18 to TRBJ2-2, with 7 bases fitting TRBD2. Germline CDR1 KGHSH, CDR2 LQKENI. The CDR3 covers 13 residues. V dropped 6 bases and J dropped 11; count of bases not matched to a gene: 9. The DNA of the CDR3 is TGTGCCAGCTCGGGTATCGGGAGGACCGAGCTGTTTTTT. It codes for CASSGIGRTELFF.

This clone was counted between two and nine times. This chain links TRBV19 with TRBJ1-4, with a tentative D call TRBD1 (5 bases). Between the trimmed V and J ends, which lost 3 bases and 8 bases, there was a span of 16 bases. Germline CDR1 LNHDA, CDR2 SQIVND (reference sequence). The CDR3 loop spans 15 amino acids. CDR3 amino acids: CASSIWGDRAEKLFF. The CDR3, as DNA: TGTGCCAGTAGTATCTGGGGGGACCGTGCGGAAAAACTGTTTTTT.

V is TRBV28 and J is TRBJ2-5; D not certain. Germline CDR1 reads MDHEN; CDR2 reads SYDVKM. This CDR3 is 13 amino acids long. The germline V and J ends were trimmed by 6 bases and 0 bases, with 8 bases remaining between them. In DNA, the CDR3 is TGTGCCAGCAGCTATCAGGACCAAGAGACCCAGTACTTC. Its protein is CASSYQDQETQYF.

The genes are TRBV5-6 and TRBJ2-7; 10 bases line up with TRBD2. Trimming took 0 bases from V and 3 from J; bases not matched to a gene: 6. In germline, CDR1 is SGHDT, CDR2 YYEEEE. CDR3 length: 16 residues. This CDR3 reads CASSLGLAGAIYEQYF. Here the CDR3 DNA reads TGTGCCAGCAGCTTGGGTCTAGCGGGAGCTATCTACGAGCAGTACTTC.

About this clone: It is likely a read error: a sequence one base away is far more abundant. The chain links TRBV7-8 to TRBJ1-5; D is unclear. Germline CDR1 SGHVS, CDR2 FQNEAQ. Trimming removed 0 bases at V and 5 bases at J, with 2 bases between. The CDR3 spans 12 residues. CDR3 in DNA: TGTGCCAGCAGCTTAGCCGATCAGCCCCAGCATTTT. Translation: CASSLADQPQHF.

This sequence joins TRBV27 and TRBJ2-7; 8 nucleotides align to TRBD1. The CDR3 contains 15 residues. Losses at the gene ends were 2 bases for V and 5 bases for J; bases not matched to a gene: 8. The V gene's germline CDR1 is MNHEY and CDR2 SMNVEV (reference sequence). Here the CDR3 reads CASSLLPGGSDEQYF. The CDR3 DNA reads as TGTGCCAGCAGTTTACTCCCAGGGGGCTCGGACGAGCAGTACTTC.

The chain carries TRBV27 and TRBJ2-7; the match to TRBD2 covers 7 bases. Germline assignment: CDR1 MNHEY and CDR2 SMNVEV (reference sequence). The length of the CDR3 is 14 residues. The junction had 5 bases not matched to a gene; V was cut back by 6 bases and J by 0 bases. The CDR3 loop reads CASRLALTSYEQYF. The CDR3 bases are TGTGCCAGCAGACTAGCGCTCACCTCCTACGAGCAGTACTTC.

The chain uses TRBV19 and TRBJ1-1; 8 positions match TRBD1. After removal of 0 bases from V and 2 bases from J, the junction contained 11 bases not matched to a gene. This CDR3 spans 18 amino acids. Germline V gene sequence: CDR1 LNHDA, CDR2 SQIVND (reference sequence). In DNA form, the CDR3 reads TGTGCCAGTAGTATAGATGTCCCGGGACAGGTCCCAAACACTGAAGCTTTCTTT. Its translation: CASSIDVPGQVPNTEAFF.

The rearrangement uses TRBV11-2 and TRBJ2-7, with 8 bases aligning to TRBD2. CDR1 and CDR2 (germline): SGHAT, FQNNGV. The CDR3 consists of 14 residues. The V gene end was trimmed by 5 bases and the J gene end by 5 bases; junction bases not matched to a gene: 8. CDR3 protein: CASSLGTSRNEQYF. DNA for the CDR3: TGTGCCAGCAGCCTAGGGACTAGTCGAAACGAGCAGTACTTC.

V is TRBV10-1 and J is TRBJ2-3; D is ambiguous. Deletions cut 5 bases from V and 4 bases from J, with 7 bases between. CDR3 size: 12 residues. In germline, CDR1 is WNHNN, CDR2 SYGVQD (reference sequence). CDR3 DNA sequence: TGCGCCAGCAGTAGCGCATCAGATACGCAGTATTTT. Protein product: CASSSASDTQYF.

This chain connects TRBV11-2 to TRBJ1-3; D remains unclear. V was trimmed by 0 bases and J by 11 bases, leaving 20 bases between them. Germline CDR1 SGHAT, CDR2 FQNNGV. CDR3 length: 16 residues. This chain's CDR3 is CASSLDSFPQPPPIYF. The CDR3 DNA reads TGTGCCAGCAGCTTAGATTCTTTCCCACAACCTCCCCCCATATATTTT.

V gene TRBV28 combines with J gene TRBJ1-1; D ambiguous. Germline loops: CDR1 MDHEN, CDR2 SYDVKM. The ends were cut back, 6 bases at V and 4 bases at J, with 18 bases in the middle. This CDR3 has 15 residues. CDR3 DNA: TGTGCCAGCAGCCCAACGGGAGGGCTGGGCACTGAAGCTTTCTTT. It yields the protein CASSPTGGLGTEAFF. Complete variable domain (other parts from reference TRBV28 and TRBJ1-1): DVKVTQSSRYLVKRTGEKVFLECVQDMDHENMFWYRQDPGLGLRLIYFSYDVKMKEKGDIPEGYSVSREKKERFSLILESASTNQTSMYLCASSPTGGLGTEAFFGQGTRLTVV.

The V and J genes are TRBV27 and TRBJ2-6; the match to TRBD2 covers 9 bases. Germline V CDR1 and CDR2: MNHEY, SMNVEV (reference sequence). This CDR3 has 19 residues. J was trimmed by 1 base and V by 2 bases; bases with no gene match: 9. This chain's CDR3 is CASSLTVGLALSGANVLTF. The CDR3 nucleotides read TGTGCCAGCAGTTTAACAGTGGGACTAGCCCTTTCTGGGGCCAACGTCCTGACTTTC.

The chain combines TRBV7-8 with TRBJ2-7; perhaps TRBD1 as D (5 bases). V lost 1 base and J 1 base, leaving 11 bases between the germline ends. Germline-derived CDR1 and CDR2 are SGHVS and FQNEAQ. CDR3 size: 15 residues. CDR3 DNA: TGTGCCAGCAGCTTAGTCAGGGTGTCGTCCTACGAGCAGTACTTC. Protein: CASSLVRVSSYEQYF.

CDR3 bases: TGCGCCAGCAGCTCCGTCGTACAGGGCAGGCCTAATGAAAAACTGTTTTTT. Translation gives CASSSVVQGRPNEKLFF. V and J are TRBV5-1 and TRBJ1-4, with D maybe TRBD1 (6 bases). This CDR3 spans 17 amino acids. Trimming pared 3 bases from V and 3 bases from J, leaving 18 bases between. The germline gives CDR1 SGHRS, CDR2 YFSETQ. Together with reference TRBV5-1 and TRBJ1-4, the CDR3 gives the full variable domain: KAGVTQTPRYLIKTRGQQVTLSCSPISGHRSVSWYQQTPGQGLQFLFEYFSETQRNKGNFPGRFSGRQFSNSRSEMNVSTLELGDSALYLCASSSVVQGRPNEKLFFGSGTQLSVL.

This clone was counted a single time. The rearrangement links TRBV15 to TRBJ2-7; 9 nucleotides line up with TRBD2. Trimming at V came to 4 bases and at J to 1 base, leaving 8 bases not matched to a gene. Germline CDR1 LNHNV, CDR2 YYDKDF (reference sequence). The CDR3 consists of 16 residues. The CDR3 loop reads CATSTLGAGGSYEQYF. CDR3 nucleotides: TGTGCCACCAGCACCCTAGGGGCGGGAGGGTCCTACGAGCAGTACTTC. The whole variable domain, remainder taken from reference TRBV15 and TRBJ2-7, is DAMVIQNPRYQVTQFGKPVTLSCSQTLNHNVMYWYQQKSSQAPKLLFHYYDKDFNNEADTPDNFQSRRPNTSFCFLDIRSPGLGDTAMYLCATSTLGAGGSYEQYFGPGTRLTVT.

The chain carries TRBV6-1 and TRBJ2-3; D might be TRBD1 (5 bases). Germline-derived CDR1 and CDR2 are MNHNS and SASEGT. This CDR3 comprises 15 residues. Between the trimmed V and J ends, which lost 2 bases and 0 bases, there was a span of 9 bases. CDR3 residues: CASSENRPSTDTQYF. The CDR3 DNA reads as TGTGCCAGCAGTGAAAACAGGCCGAGCACAGATACGCAGTATTTT.

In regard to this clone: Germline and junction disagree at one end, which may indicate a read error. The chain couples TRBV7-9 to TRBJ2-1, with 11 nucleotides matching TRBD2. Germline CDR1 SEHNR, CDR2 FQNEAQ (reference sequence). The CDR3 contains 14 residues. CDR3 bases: TGTGCCAGCAGCCTAGCGGGAGGACTCGATGAGCAGTTCTTC. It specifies CASSLAGGLDEQFF.

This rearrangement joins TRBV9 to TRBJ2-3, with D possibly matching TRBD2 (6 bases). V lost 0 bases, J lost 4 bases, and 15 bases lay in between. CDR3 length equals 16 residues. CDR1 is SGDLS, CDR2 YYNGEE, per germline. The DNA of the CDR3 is TGTGCCAGCAGCGTAGAAGCGGGCACTATGGCAGATACGCAGTATTTT. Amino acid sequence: CASSVEAGTMADTQYF.

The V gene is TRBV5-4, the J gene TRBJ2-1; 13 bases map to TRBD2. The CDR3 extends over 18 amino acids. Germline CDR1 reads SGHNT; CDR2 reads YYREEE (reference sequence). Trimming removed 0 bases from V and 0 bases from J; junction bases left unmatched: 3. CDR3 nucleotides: TGTGCCAGCAGCTTGGGACTAGCGGGAGGTGGCTCCTACAATGAGCAGTTCTTC. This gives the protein CASSLGLAGGGSYNEQFF.

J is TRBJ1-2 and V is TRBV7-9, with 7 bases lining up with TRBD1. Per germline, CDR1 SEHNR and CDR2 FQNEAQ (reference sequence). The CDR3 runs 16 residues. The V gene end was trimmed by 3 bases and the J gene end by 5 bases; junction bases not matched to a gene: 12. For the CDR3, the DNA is TGTGCCAGCAGCTTCCCGAGTGTGAGACAGGGTTATGGCTACACCTTC. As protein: CASSFPSVRQGYGYTF.

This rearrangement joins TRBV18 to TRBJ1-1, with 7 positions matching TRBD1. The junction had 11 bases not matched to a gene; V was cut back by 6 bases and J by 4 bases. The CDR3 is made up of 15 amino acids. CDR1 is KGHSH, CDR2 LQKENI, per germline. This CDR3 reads CASSEDRAGTTEAFF. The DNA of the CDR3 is TGTGCCAGCTCCGAAGACAGGGCGGGGACCACTGAAGCTTTCTTT.

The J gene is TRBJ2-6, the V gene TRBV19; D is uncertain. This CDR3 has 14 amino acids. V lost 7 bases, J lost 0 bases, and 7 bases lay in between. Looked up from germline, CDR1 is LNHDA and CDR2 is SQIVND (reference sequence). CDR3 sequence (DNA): TGTGCCAGTACCGAGGACTCTGGGGCCAACGTCCTGACTTTC. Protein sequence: CASTEDSGANVLTF.

In nucleotides, the CDR3 is TGTGCCAGCAGTGGACAGGGAACGGGGGACGGGGAGCTGTTTTTT. Amino acids: CASSGQGTGDGELFF. The chain has TRBV28 and TRBJ2-2, with 8 nucleotides matching TRBD1. Germline V gene sequence: CDR1 MDHEN, CDR2 SYDVKM. The CDR3 contains 15 residues. J lost 7 bases, V lost 5 bases, and 9 bases had no gene match. The full variable domain, its missing parts supplied by reference TRBV28 and TRBJ2-2, is DVKVTQSSRYLVKRTGEKVFLECVQDMDHENMFWYRQDPGLGLRLIYFSYDVKMKEKGDIPEGYSVSREKKERFSLILESASTNQTSMYLCASSGQGTGDGELFFGEGSRLTVL.

This chain's CDR3 is CASAPGDRGTQEQYF. Here the CDR3 DNA reads TGTGCCAGCGCCCCCGGAGACAGGGGCACTCAAGAGCAGTACTTC. The chain joins TRBV5-6 to TRBJ2-7; 8 bases are a match to TRBD1. The J segment lost 7 bases and the V segment lost 7 bases, leaving 16 bases of the junction unmatched. Germline V gene lookup returns CDR1 SGHDT and CDR2 YYEEEE. This CDR3 comprises 15 residues.

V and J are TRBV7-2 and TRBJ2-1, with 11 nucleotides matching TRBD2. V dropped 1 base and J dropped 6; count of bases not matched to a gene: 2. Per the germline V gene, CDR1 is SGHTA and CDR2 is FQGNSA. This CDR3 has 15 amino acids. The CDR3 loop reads CASSLETSGTNEQFF. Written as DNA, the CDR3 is TGTGCCAGCAGCTTAGAGACTAGCGGGACCAATGAGCAGTTCTTC. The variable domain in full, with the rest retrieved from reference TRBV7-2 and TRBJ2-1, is GAGVSQSPSNKVTEKGKDVELRCDPISGHTALYWYRQSLGQGLEFLIYFQGNSAPDKSGLPSDRFSAERTGGSVSTLTIQRTQQEDSAVYLCASSLETSGTNEQFFGPGTRLTVL.

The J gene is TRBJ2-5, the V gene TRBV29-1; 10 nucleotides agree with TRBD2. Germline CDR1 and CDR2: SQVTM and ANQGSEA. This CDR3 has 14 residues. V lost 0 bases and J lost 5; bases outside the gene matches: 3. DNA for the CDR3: TGCAGCGTTGAAGACCCTAGCGGGGGTGAGACCCAGTACTTC. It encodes CSVEDPSGGETQYF.

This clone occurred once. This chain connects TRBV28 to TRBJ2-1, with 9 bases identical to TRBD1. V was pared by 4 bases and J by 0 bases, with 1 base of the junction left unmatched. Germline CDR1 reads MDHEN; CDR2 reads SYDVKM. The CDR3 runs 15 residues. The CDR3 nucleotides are TGTGCCAGCAGTTCGGACAGGGGCTCCTACAATGAGCAGTTCTTC. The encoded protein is CASSSDRGSYNEQFF. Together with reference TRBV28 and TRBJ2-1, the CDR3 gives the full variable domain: DVKVTQSSRYLVKRTGEKVFLECVQDMDHENMFWYRQDPGLGLRLIYFSYDVKMKEKGDIPEGYSVSREKKERFSLILESASTNQTSMYLCASSSDRGSYNEQFFGPGTRLTVL.

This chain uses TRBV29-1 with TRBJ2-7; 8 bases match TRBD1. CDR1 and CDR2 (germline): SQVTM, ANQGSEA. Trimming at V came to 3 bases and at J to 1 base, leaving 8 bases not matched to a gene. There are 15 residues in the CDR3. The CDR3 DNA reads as TGCAGCGTTGATTTAGGACAGGGTGTTTCCTACGAGCAGTACTTC. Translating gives CSVDLGQGVSYEQYF.